Each of the 22 T cell receptor beta chains below was sequenced from the same sample in a study of blood T cell repertoires in COVID-19. Sequenced by immunoSEQ multiplex PCR; TCRdb stores in-frame clones only, minus some. The data hold a few hundred thousand clones, with 70% to 85% observed a single time. Source material: peripheral blood. The origin of the receptors is a woman aged 40 to 50 who had recovered from COVID-19.

This CDR3 reads CASSSPPTGGGYTF. CDR3 DNA: TGTGCCAGCAGTTCCCCCCCGACAGGGGGTGGCTACACCTTC. The chain has TRBV6-5 and TRBJ1-2; 9 bases match TRBD1. Germline CDR1 MNHEY, CDR2 SVGAGI. The junction had 7 bases not matched to a gene; V was cut back by 4 bases and J by 7 bases. The CDR3 extends over 14 amino acids.

The chain combines TRBV10-3 with TRBJ2-3, with 9 nucleotides matching TRBD2. The CDR3 length is 15 residues. V shed 4 bases, J shed 2 bases, and the junction held 4 bases outside the gene matches. CDR1 and CDR2 from the germline V gene are ENHRY and SYGVKD. CDR3 sequence (DNA): TGTGCCATCAGTGCGCTAGCGGGGTACACAGATACGCAGTATTTT. Encoded protein: CAISALAGYTDTQYF.

In the case of this clone: A junction end diverges from the germline sequence, so it may reflect a read error. The gene calls are TRBV29-1 and TRBJ2-1, with a possible D match to TRBD2 (5 bases). The CDR3 is 15 residues long. The germline gives CDR1 SQVTM, CDR2 ANQGSEA. CDR3: CSVPSRAGTYNEQFF. CDR3 DNA: TGCAGCGTCCCATCGAGGGCTGGAACCTATAATGAGCAGTTCTTC.

This clone was detected only once. The chain recombines TRBV11-3 with TRBJ2-7, with D unresolved. CDR3 size: 12 residues. The germline V gene encodes CDR1 SGHNT and CDR2 YENEEA. The V gene lost 3 bases and the J gene lost 4 bases, with 7 bases spanning the gap. CDR3 protein: CASSFGAYEQYF. The CDR3 region has the DNA TGTGCCAGCAGCTTCGGAGCGTACGAGCAGTACTTC.

This sequence joins TRBV6-1 and TRBJ1-2; D is possibly TRBD1 (6 bases). This CDR3 region has 18 residues. V lost 2 bases and J 0 bases, leaving 19 bases between the germline ends. Germline lookup yields CDR1 MNHNS and CDR2 SASEGT. For the CDR3, the DNA is TGTGCCAGCAGTGAAAATTACCTCGGGACACTTACTAACTATGGCTACACCTTC. It is translated as CASSENYLGTLTNYGYTF.

This sequence joins TRBV20-1 and TRBJ2-7; 9 bases line up with TRBD2. The CDR3 length is 14 residues. In germline, CDR1 is DFQATT, CDR2 SNEGSKA (reference sequence). Trimming cost V 3 bases and J 3 bases; bases outside gene matches: 6. CDR3 sequence (DNA): TGCAGTGCTAGTCTCGCGGGGGGGTACTACGAGCAGTACTTC. Its translation: CSASLAGGYYEQYF.

The rearrangement links TRBV2 to TRBJ1-2; tentative D call: TRBD1 (6 bases). The V gene lost 7 bases and the J gene lost 7 bases, with 7 bases spanning the gap. The CDR3 has 10 amino acids. Germline assignment: CDR1 SNHLY and CDR2 FYNNEI. CDR3 residues: CASTGVGYTF. In DNA, the CDR3 is TGTGCCAGCACAGGGGTTGGCTACACCTTC. The whole variable domain, filled in from reference TRBV2 and TRBJ1-2, reads EPEVTQTPSHQVTQMGQEVILRCVPISNHLYFYWYRQILGQKVEFLVSFYNNEISEKSEIFDDQFSVERPDGSNFTLKIRSTKLEDSAMYFCASTGVGYTFGSGTRLTVV.

The chain links TRBV9 to TRBJ1-1; D gene uncertain. Germline lookup yields CDR1 SGDLS and CDR2 YYNGEE. CDR3 length equals 15 residues. V dropped 2 bases and J dropped 1 base, with 12 bases sitting between them. The CDR3 loop reads CASSVFGQPNTEAFF. CDR3 DNA: TGTGCCAGCAGCGTTTTTGGGCAGCCGAACACTGAAGCTTTCTTT.

The CDR3 region has the DNA TGTGCCAGCAGTAGGACAAGCTCCTACGAGCAGTACTTC. Protein product: CASSRTSSYEQYF. The J gene is TRBJ2-7, the V gene TRBV6-5, with a tentative D call TRBD1 (5 bases). Per the germline V gene, CDR1 is MNHEY and CDR2 is SVGAGI. V was cut by 5 bases and J by 0 bases, with 8 bases left in between. The CDR3 is made up of 13 amino acids.

The chain has TRBV7-9 and TRBJ1-4, with D uncertain. In germline, CDR1 is SEHNR, CDR2 FQNEAQ (reference sequence). V lost 3 bases and J lost 4, with 9 bases in between. The CDR3 contains 14 residues. In nucleotides, the CDR3 is TGTGCCAGCAGCTTGGGCAGGAATAATGAAAAACTGTTTTTT. It specifies CASSLGRNNEKLFF.

The V gene is TRBV7-9, the J gene TRBJ1-5; 9 bases match TRBD1. The CDR3 is 15 residues long. From germline, CDR1 is SEHNR and CDR2 FQNEAQ (reference sequence). The V and J ends lost 5 bases and 6 bases, in that order; junction bases with no gene match: 8. The CDR3 coding sequence is TGTGCCAGCAGCAACCAACAGGGGGCACGTCAGCCCCAGCATTTT. Encoded protein: CASSNQQGARQPQHF.

This chain connects TRBV19 to TRBJ1-5; weak D call: TRBD1 (5 bases). V gave up 3 bases and J gave up 6 bases, with 18 bases separating them. Looked up from germline, CDR1 is LNHDA and CDR2 is SQIVND (reference sequence). The CDR3 is 16 residues long. This chain's CDR3 is CASSMVGLVMGQPQHF. As DNA, the CDR3 is TGTGCCAGTAGTATGGTGGGACTAGTAATGGGTCAGCCCCAGCATTTT.

V is TRBV19 and J is TRBJ1-1; maybe TRBD1 (5 bases). The V gene's germline CDR1 is LNHDA and CDR2 SQIVND (reference sequence). CDR3 length equals 13 residues. The ends were cut back, 8 bases at V and 1 base at J, with 11 bases in the middle. CDR3 in amino acids: CASGRGSNTEAFF. CDR3 in DNA: TGTGCCAGTGGGAGGGGCTCGAACACTGAAGCTTTCTTT.

This sequence joins TRBV9 and TRBJ1-3; TRBD1 agrees at 10 bases. Trimming at V came to 3 bases and at J to 8 bases, leaving 2 bases not matched to a gene. The CDR3 covers 13 residues. Germline CDR1 is SGDLS and CDR2 is YYNGEE. CDR3 DNA sequence: TGTGCCAGCAGCGGACAGGGGGCCCACACCATATATTTT. This encodes CASSGQGAHTIYF. Full variable domain (outside the CDR3, taken from reference TRBV9 and TRBJ1-3): DSGVTQTPKHLITATGQRVTLRCSPRSGDLSVYWYQQSLDQGLQFLIQYYNGEERAKGNILERFSAQQFPDLHSELNLSSLELGDSALYFCASSGQGAHTIYFGEGSWLTVV.

V and J are TRBV7-2 and TRBJ2-7; D may be TRBD1 (5 bases). This CDR3 is built from 12 residues. The V gene's germline CDR1 is SGHTA and CDR2 FQGNSA. V was clipped by 4 bases and J by 9 bases, with 13 bases between them. The CDR3 reads CASSSQGFGQYF. The DNA for the CDR3 is TGTGCCAGCAGCTCGCAGGGATTTGGGCAGTACTTC.

The rearrangement uses TRBV7-8 and TRBJ2-7, with TRBD2 identical over 9 bases. Losses at the gene ends were 1 base for V and 0 bases for J; bases not matched to a gene: 4. Germline V gene data show CDR1 as SGHVS and CDR2 as FQNEAQ. The CDR3 is 16 residues long. The CDR3 protein is CASSLVVSGGSYEQYF. The CDR3 DNA reads TGTGCCAGCAGCTTAGTGGTTAGCGGGGGCTCCTACGAGCAGTACTTC.

The chain joins TRBV15 to TRBJ2-2; no reliable D call. CDR3 length: 14 residues. V gave up 0 bases and J gave up 7 bases, with 9 bases separating them. Germline V gene data show CDR1 as LNHNV and CDR2 as YYDKDF (reference sequence). This CDR3 is CATSRDLSGGELFF. DNA for the CDR3: TGTGCCACCAGCAGAGATCTATCTGGCGGGGAGCTGTTTTTT.

The CDR3 spells CASSESGRGYTF. CDR3 coding DNA: TGTGCCAGCAGTGAATCCGGGAGAGGCTACACCTTC. The V gene is TRBV25-1, the J gene TRBJ1-2, with D uncertain. Trimming stripped 1 base from V and 8 bases from J, with 8 bases between. CDR3 size: 12 residues. CDR1 is MGHDK, CDR2 SYGVNS, per germline.

This sequence joins TRBV28 and TRBJ1-1, with unresolved D. V lost 7 bases to trimming and J lost 1 base, with 10 bases between them. The CDR3 has 13 residues. Per the germline V gene, CDR1 is MDHEN and CDR2 is SYDVKM. The CDR3 region has the DNA TGTGCCAGCAATCTTCTAGAGAACACTGAAGCTTTCTTT. This codes for CASNLLENTEAFF.

This clone turned up a few times. V and J are TRBV2 and TRBJ2-3; 11 bases are a match to TRBD2. CDR1 is SNHLY, CDR2 FYNNEI, per germline. The junction had 7 bases not matched to a gene; V was cut back by 6 bases and J by 8 bases. This CDR3 comprises 14 residues. DNA for the CDR3: TGTGCCAGCAGCCAGGGTAGCGGGGGGGGTACGCAGTATTTT. It specifies CASSQGSGGGTQYF. Filled out from reference TRBV2 and TRBJ2-3, the complete variable domain reads EPEVTQTPSHQVTQMGQEVILRCVPISNHLYFYWYRQILGQKVEFLVSFYNNEISEKSEIFDDQFSVERPDGSNFTLKIRSTKLEDSAMYFCASSQGSGGGTQYFGPGTRLTVL.

This clone appeared a few times. The V and J genes are TRBV19 and TRBJ1-5, with D possibly matching TRBD1 (6 bases). The CDR3 consists of 14 residues. Trimming took off 6 bases at V and 4 bases at J, with 13 bases between the two ends. Germline V lookup: CDR1 LNHDA, CDR2 SQIVND (reference sequence). CDR3 protein: CASRRTAYNQPQHF. CDR3 coding DNA: TGTGCCAGTAGGCGGACAGCCTATAATCAGCCCCAGCATTTT.

This chain uses TRBV10-2 with TRBJ2-3; 7 nucleotides align to TRBD1. This CDR3 contains 15 residues. Trimming cost V 8 bases and J 0 bases; bases outside gene matches: 8. CDR1 is WSHSY, CDR2 SAAADI, per germline. The CDR3: CASDRAETSTDTQYF. DNA of the CDR3: TGCGCCAGCGACAGGGCGGAAACTAGCACAGATACGCAGTATTTT.